The 11 T cell receptor beta chains below were found in one sample sequenced in a study of cytomegalovirus exposure and HLA in healthy donors. Only in-frame clones appear in the TCRdb table, and some are missing; sequencing was by immunoSEQ multiplex PCR. The sample lists 150,000 to 200,000 clones; approximately 84% were seen once. Sequenced sample: PBMCs. The receptors come from a woman between 18 and 30 years old in good health and CMV-seropositive.

The rearrangement joins TRBV7-6 to TRBJ2-7, with a possible D match to TRBD1 (6 bases). Trimming removed 5 bases from V and 0 bases from J, with 8 bases in between. CDR1 and CDR2 from the germline V gene are SGHVS and FNYEAQ. This CDR3 has 13 residues. The CDR3 here is CASSEQGSYEQYF. CDR3 nucleotide sequence: TGTGCCAGCAGCGAACAGGGCTCCTACGAGCAGTACTTC.

V is TRBV11-2 and J is TRBJ2-7; D remains ambiguous. V lost 4 bases to trimming and J lost 2 bases, with 12 bases between them. The CDR3 is 14 residues long. Looked up from germline, CDR1 is SGHAT and CDR2 is FQNNGV. In nucleotides, the CDR3 is TGTGCCAGCAGCTCACCCCGCGGAACCTACGAGCAGTACTTC. Its protein product is CASSSPRGTYEQYF.

The J gene is TRBJ1-1, the V gene TRBV5-1, with 7 bases matching TRBD1. V dropped 2 bases and J dropped 7; count of bases not matched to a gene: 14. Germline values: CDR1 SGHRS, CDR2 YFSETQ. This CDR3 is built from 16 residues. CDR3 loop: CASSFGTERGIVEAFF. In DNA, the CDR3 is TGCGCCAGCAGCTTTGGGACAGAACGGGGGATAGTTGAAGCTTTCTTT.

This chain joins TRBV14 and TRBJ1-3, with D possibly being TRBD1 (6 bases). Germline CDR1 is SGHDN and CDR2 is FVKESK. The CDR3 has 12 amino acids. Trimming removed 5 bases from V and 9 bases from J, with 11 bases in between. CDR3 in DNA: TGTGCCAGCAGCGGAGGGGGGGGCACCATATATTTT. This codes for CASSGGGGTIYF.

The chain recombines TRBV4-2 with TRBJ2-2; TRBD2 matches 13 bases. V was pared by 3 bases and J by 2 bases, with 9 bases of the junction left unmatched. The V gene's germline CDR1 is LGHNA and CDR2 YNFKEQ. This CDR3 region has 19 residues. CDR3 nucleotide sequence: TGTGCCAGCAGCCATGGACTAGCGGGGGCCTACCTTAACACCGGGGAGCTGTTTTTT. Amino acids: CASSHGLAGAYLNTGELFF.

This clone showed up just once. The chain employs TRBV11-1 and TRBJ1-1, with a tentative D call TRBD1 (5 bases). The V end lost 5 bases, the J end lost 8 bases, and 9 bases lay between the germline ends. CDR1 is SGHAT, CDR2 FQDESV, per germline (reference sequence). The CDR3 runs 11 residues. The CDR3 reads CASSPGGEAFF. Written as DNA, the CDR3 is TGTGCCAGCAGCCCGGGGGGAGAAGCTTTCTTT.

V is TRBV29-1 and J is TRBJ2-1, with a weak D call TRBD1 (5 bases). The CDR3 length is 14 residues. The V gene lost 6 bases and the J gene lost 2 bases, with 14 bases spanning the gap. Germline lookup yields CDR1 SQVTM and CDR2 ANQGSEA. The CDR3 region has the DNA TGCAGCGTCCCCCGCACAGGCACCTACAATGAGCAGTTCTTC. It is translated as CSVPRTGTYNEQFF.

The chain joins TRBV9 to TRBJ2-3; possible D gene TRBD2, 6 bases. The germline gives CDR1 SGDLS, CDR2 YYNGEE. This CDR3 has 16 residues. V lost 4 bases and J 0 bases, leaving 15 bases between the germline ends. As DNA, the CDR3 is TGTGCCAGCAGCACCACACTAGCAGATAGCACAGATACGCAGTATTTT. Translating gives CASSTTLADSTDTQYF.

V gene TRBV7-9 combines with J gene TRBJ1-1; TRBD1 matches 10 bases. CDR1 and CDR2 (germline): SEHNR, FQNEAQ (reference sequence). After removal of 5 bases from V and 2 bases from J, the junction contained 5 bases not matched to a gene. This CDR3 has 15 residues. The CDR3 loop reads CASSHRDRGNTEAFF. The CDR3, as DNA: TGTGCCAGCAGCCACCGGGACAGGGGAAACACTGAAGCTTTCTTT.

This sequence joins TRBV7-6 and TRBJ2-1; TRBD2 aligns across 12 bases. With 5 bases clipped from V and 4 bases from J, the junction kept 3 bases outside the gene matches. Germline V gene lookup returns CDR1 SGHVS and CDR2 FNYEAQ. The CDR3 loop spans 15 amino acids. The CDR3 loop is CASSPGLAGYNEQFF. The CDR3, as DNA: TGTGCCAGCAGCCCCGGACTAGCGGGATACAATGAGCAGTTCTTC.

The CDR3 DNA follows: TGCAGCGTCAGCGGACAGGGGGGAGATCAGCCCCAGCATTTT. It is translated as CSVSGQGGDQPQHF. The chain links TRBV29-1 to TRBJ1-5; TRBD1 aligns across 10 bases. CDR3 size: 14 residues. The J segment lost 5 bases and the V segment lost 6 bases, leaving 7 bases of the junction unmatched. Germline V lookup: CDR1 SQVTM, CDR2 ANQGSEA. Full variable domain (remainder filled in from reference TRBV29-1 and TRBJ1-5): SAVISQKPSRDICQRGTSLTIQCQVDSQVTMMFWYRQQPGQSLTLIATANQGSEATYESGFVIDKFPISRPNLTFSTLTVSNMSPEDSSIYLCSVSGQGGDQPQHFGDGTRLSIL.